One T cell receptor beta chain is described in this entry. The data stem from a study of blood T cell repertoires in COVID-19. The wider study: COVID-19 samples from acute and convalescent phases originated in the United States, Italy and Spain. Sources were T cells, B-cell-depleted T cells, or PBMCs; the material itself was cDNA or gDNA.

Study processing details: Reference gene primer amplification gave nucleated cell count estimates. Measured with immunoSEQ multiplex PCR; TCRdb has only the in-frame clones, and not every one. The D gene and trimming were derived from the DNA, and the V and J assignments and clone size from that table. The sample holds several thousand clones; just over 85% are singletons and the top ten take 8% to 10%. Germline CDR1 reads LNHDA; CDR2 reads SQIVND (reference sequence). V was pared by 4 bases and J by 2 bases, with 9 bases of the junction left unmatched. The CDR3 length is 16 residues. The specimen was peripheral blood. The clonotype was recovered from a human donor with active COVID-19. The donor label of this sample is uncertain. V gene TRBV19 combines with J gene TRBJ2-3, with 7 nucleotides matching TRBD2. This chain's CDR3 is CASSKGSGLLTDTQYF. In nucleotides, the CDR3 is TGTGCCAGTAGTAAGGGGTCGGGACTACTCACAGATACGCAGTATTTT. Full variable domain (outside the CDR3, taken from reference TRBV19 and TRBJ2-3): DGGITQSPKYLFRKEGQNVTLSCEQNLNHDAMYWYRQDPGQGLRLIYYSQIVNDFQKGDIAEGYSVSREKKESFPLTVTSAQKNPTAFYLCASSKGSGLLTDTQYFGPGTRLTVL.